This TCR beta chain derives from a study of cytotoxic CD8 clonotypes in ibrutinib-treated CLL. Study background: Enrolment comprised some twelve relapsed/refractory and roughly 15 treatment-naive patients; about 18 were IGHV unmutated.

The intended depth for sequencing was 1 in 200,000 to 1 in 1 million T cells. The method was immunoSEQ multiplex PCR; TCRdb's version includes in-frame clones alone and lacks a portion of them. The sample has around 42,000 clones; 50% to 75% are singletons. Study-wide results and caveats: Clonality (at baseline) was higher than in age-matched healthy donors and tracked circulating CD8+ T-cell counts. Clonality climbed at ibrutinib response, then dropped toward baseline at progression.

Germline V CDR1 and CDR2: MGHRA, YSYEKL. This CDR3 contains 14 residues. Trimming left V 0 bases short and J 3 bases short, with 8 bases between. This clone has a count of ten or more. Its antigen is currently unknown. This TCR was sampled from a human donor with chronic lymphocytic leukemia. This chain connects TRBV4-1 to TRBJ1-2, with D unresolved. The sample here was PBMCs, taken after 24 months of ibrutinib treatment. CDR3 region: CASSQEAAYYGYTF. The DNA of the CDR3 is TGCGCCAGCAGCCAAGAAGCGGCCTACTATGGCTACACCTTC.